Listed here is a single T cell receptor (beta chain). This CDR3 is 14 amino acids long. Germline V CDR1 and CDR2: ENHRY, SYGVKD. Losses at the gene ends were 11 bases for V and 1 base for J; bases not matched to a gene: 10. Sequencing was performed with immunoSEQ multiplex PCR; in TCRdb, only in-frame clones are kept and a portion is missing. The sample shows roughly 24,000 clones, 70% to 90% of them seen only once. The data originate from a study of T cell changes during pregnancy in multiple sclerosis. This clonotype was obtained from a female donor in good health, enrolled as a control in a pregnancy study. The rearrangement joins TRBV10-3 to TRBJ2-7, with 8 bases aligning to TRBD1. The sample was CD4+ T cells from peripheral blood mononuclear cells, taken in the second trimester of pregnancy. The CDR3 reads CASQGTGPSYEQYF. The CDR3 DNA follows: TGTGCCTCCCAAGGGACAGGTCCATCCTACGAGCAGTACTTC.